Detailed here is one T cell receptor (beta chain). Its cognate antigen has yet to be identified. Within one base of it there is no much larger clone, and no base qualities were kept. This sample stems from a study of T cell responses to AZD1222 COVID-19 vaccine listed by TCRdb under 2021. Background for the entire study: AZD1222 recipients whose second dose came at about 4 weeks and those whose second dose came at about 12 weeks were combined into one group, since spike-specific TCR depth and breadth did not differ between the two schedules. TCR sequencing covered 233 trial participants: about 210 given two doses of AZD1222 and about 26 given two doses of MenACWY control vaccine. Trial participants were enrolled by age into subgroups of 18-55, 56-69 and 70-plus years, and around 140, 26 and 57 TCR-sequenced participants, respectively, were included in these subgroups.

In the germline V gene, CDR1 corresponds to MNHEY and CDR2 to SVGEGT. Measured from the cysteine to the phenylalanine, the CDR3 is 13 residues long. Left in the record is the CDR3 DNA by itself, 39 bases read in frame from the first base. The V end gives up 0 bases and the J end 10 bases, leaving 2 bases in the junction not matched to a gene. The CDR3 regions of human TCRbeta chains were subjected to immunosequencing. Turning to the authors' computational methods: Repertoire TCRs were matched against a reference library of SARS-CoV-2-specific TCRs generated with the MIRA antigen-specificity platform. Breadth was defined as the fraction of unique TCRs that were SARS-CoV-2-associated, and depth was defined as the fraction of total T cells that were SARS-CoV-2-associated. Using the MIRA data, each spike-specific TCR was assigned both to the spike region to which the TCR was reactive and to a CD4 or CD8 class. Log10-transformed breadth and depth values were compared by one-way ANOVA with Sidak's multiple comparisons tests. Here the immuneACCESS table is served through TCRdb, limited to in-frame sequences with V and J called. Missing clones are a known gap in these copies; in checked studies unresolved V genes cover under half, and the rest lacks a known reason. Clone size and V and J calls were adopted from that table, with D and trimming inferred from the DNA. This sample holds 150,000 or so clones; 85% to 95% were observed only once. The biggest ten clones account for around 1.3% of the sample.

Findings and caveats that apply to the study as a whole: Only 5 to 7 AZD1222 recipients were SARS-CoV-2 seropositive at baseline, limiting conclusions about previously exposed vaccinees. The 56-69-year group was small, and its depth increase did not reach significance, likely because of low power. Because no day 14 peak-response samples were available, repertoires were characterized only after the peak T cell response. Spike-specific TCR breadth and depth rose significantly after two AZD1222 doses compared with day 0 and with MenACWY recipients. The whole spike protein was spanned by vaccine-associated CD4 TCRs, and dominant responses were seen in regions 160-218 and 743-854. Participants were mostly white British and included more females than males, and it was suggested by the authors that clonal diversity may have been underestimated. Reportedly, close to half of the unique spike-specific TCRs recognized epitopes lying outside the regions that are mutated in the B.1.351 and B.1.1.7 variants.

According to the study, the label for this sample's time point signals: baseline before first vaccination. Vaccinee samples came from UK trials COV001 and COV002, including a single-blind randomized controlled phase 2/3 trial of AZD1222 (ChAdOx1 nCoV-19) in healthy adults. For TCRbeta chain sequencing, PBMC samples were collected from trial participants at day 0 and at day 28 after the second dose. The V and J segments used are TRBV6-2 or TRBV6-3 and TRBJ1-4, with 7 bases in between that match TRBD1. Material: peripheral blood, obtained on day 0 of AZD1222 vaccination. This TCR derives from an adult in good health. The CDR3 is CASSYSTGRKLFF. The DNA reads TGTGCCAGCAGTTACTCGACAGGGCGAAAACTGTTTTTT.